Listed below are T cell receptor beta chains from one sample, sequenced in a study of cytomegalovirus exposure and HLA in healthy donors. Clones were read by immunoSEQ multiplex PCR, and TCRdb kept only the in-frame ones, dropping some. The data show roughly 180,000 clones, 65% to 80% seen once. The sample comprised PBMCs. The receptors originated from a woman in her thirties in good health and CMV-seropositive. The conserved cysteine and the conserved F or W are not part of the CDR3 here. Each record gives: V gene, J gene, clone size, CDR3 protein. Where a row states a size, it is once, few, many or the class of an expanded clone; other rows omit it.

v_gene: TRBV7-9; j_gene: TRBJ1-2; abundance: few; CDR3aa: ASSLGRQGYGYT
v_gene: TRBV7-3; j_gene: TRBJ2-3; abundance: NA; CDR3aa: ASSISGDTQY
v_gene: TRBV28; j_gene: TRBJ1-5; abundance: once; CDR3aa: ASSFNRGINQPQH
v_gene: TRBV11-2; j_gene: TRBJ2-5; abundance: NA; CDR3aa: ASSTRVAGLETQY
v_gene: TRBV4-1; j_gene: TRBJ2-3; abundance: NA; CDR3aa: ASSQVGIARGSDTQY
v_gene: TRBV7-2; j_gene: NA; abundance: NA; CDR3aa: ASSHPSSYEQY
v_gene: TRBV10-2; j_gene: TRBJ1-5; abundance: NA; CDR3aa: ASSDSSIGQPQH
v_gene: TRBV5-1; j_gene: TRBJ2-2; abundance: NA; CDR3aa: ASSLGLVANTGELF
v_gene: TRBV6-5; j_gene: TRBJ1-2; abundance: NA; CDR3aa: ASSYSRQGARGYT
v_gene: TRBV5-1; j_gene: TRBJ1-1; abundance: NA; CDR3aa: ASSLEGVGGEAF
v_gene: TRBV28; j_gene: TRBJ2-3; abundance: NA; CDR3aa: ASSLSGSTDTQY
v_gene: TRBV9; j_gene: TRBJ2-1; abundance: NA; CDR3aa: ASSPNRDLNEQF
v_gene: TRBV19; j_gene: TRBJ2-7; abundance: NA; CDR3aa: ASSNPRKGAWEQY
v_gene: TRBV28; j_gene: TRBJ2-5; abundance: few; CDR3aa: ASSLGGTVETQY
v_gene: TRBV4-3; j_gene: TRBJ2-5; abundance: NA; CDR3aa: ASSQDSGGYQETQY
v_gene: TRBV11-3; j_gene: TRBJ2-5; abundance: few; CDR3aa: ASSLVVLETQY
v_gene: TRBV9; j_gene: TRBJ1-2; abundance: NA; CDR3aa: ASSRSEGAGSYGYT
v_gene: TRBV5-6; j_gene: TRBJ2-3; abundance: few; CDR3aa: ASSWEASDTQY
v_gene: TRBV7-2; j_gene: TRBJ1-2; abundance: NA; CDR3aa: ASSSDIDRTYGYT
v_gene: TRBV14; j_gene: TRBJ2-2; abundance: NA; CDR3aa: ASSWTTGGSGELF
v_gene: TRBV21-1; j_gene: TRBJ1-6; abundance: once; CDR3aa: ASSKGDGGKSYNSPLH
v_gene: TRBV11-3; j_gene: TRBJ2-3; abundance: few; CDR3aa: ASSLRLAGGTDTQY
v_gene: TRBV5-1; j_gene: TRBJ1-5; abundance: NA; CDR3aa: ASSLEGRQPQH
v_gene: TRBV4-3; j_gene: TRBJ1-6; abundance: few; CDR3aa: ASSQNGPGNNSPLH
v_gene: TRBV6-6; j_gene: TRBJ1-5; abundance: NA; CDR3aa: ASSSGQGRQPQH
v_gene: TRBV28; j_gene: TRBJ1-1; abundance: NA; CDR3aa: ASSLLGQGSTEAF
v_gene: TRBV18; j_gene: TRBJ1-2; abundance: NA; CDR3aa: ASSPVQRGYGYT
v_gene: TRBV6-1; j_gene: TRBJ2-3; abundance: once; CDR3aa: ASSEETGGADTQY
v_gene: TRBV6-6; j_gene: TRBJ1-6; abundance: few; CDR3aa: ASTLQNPYNSPLH
v_gene: TRBV19; j_gene: TRBJ2-1; abundance: NA; CDR3aa: ASKDTGPVEEQF
v_gene: TRBV5-1; j_gene: TRBJ2-3; abundance: NA; CDR3aa: ASSFSTSTPEDTQY
v_gene: TRBV25-1; j_gene: TRBJ1-5; abundance: NA; CDR3aa: ASSGTGHQPQH
v_gene: TRBV21-1; j_gene: TRBJ1-6; abundance: NA; CDR3aa: ASSKQQTDNLGNSPLH
v_gene: TRBV7-2; j_gene: TRBJ1-6; abundance: few; CDR3aa: ASSPGQHNSPLH
v_gene: TRBV14; j_gene: TRBJ1-2; abundance: NA; CDR3aa: ASSQEGRQARGFGYT
v_gene: TRBV5-1; j_gene: TRBJ2-1; abundance: NA; CDR3aa: ASSLAPSGLAENNEQF
v_gene: TRBV7-2; j_gene: TRBJ2-7; abundance: NA; CDR3aa: ASSLGQGLNEQY
v_gene: TRBV15; j_gene: TRBJ2-3; abundance: NA; CDR3aa: ATSGRTDPADTQY
v_gene: TRBV6-5; j_gene: TRBJ2-6; abundance: once; CDR3aa: ASSSTGVGANVLT
v_gene: TRBV7-9; j_gene: TRBJ2-1; abundance: NA; CDR3aa: ASSLAGGLYNEQF
v_gene: TRBV19; j_gene: TRBJ2-3; abundance: NA; CDR3aa: ASKQGSTDTQY
v_gene: TRBV4-2; j_gene: TRBJ2-1; abundance: NA; CDR3aa: ASSQEARGEQF
v_gene: TRBV5-1; j_gene: TRBJ2-5; abundance: NA; CDR3aa: ASSWGIQETQY
v_gene: TRBV6-1; j_gene: TRBJ1-5; abundance: NA; CDR3aa: ASSAGTGEGGRPQH
v_gene: TRBV11-3; j_gene: TRBJ1-3; abundance: NA; CDR3aa: ASSPGGPSGNTIY
v_gene: TRBV6-5; j_gene: TRBJ1-2; abundance: NA; CDR3aa: ASSYVSGGYT
v_gene: TRBV2; j_gene: TRBJ1-6; abundance: NA; CDR3aa: ASSIQTGDNSPLH
v_gene: TRBV7-2; j_gene: TRBJ1-4; abundance: NA; CDR3aa: ASSPFRQGTNEKLF
v_gene: TRBV7-9; j_gene: TRBJ2-1; abundance: NA; CDR3aa: ASRRTGGGLAGSEQF
v_gene: TRBV2; j_gene: TRBJ2-7; abundance: NA; CDR3aa: ASSDASGGYEQY
v_gene: TRBV28; j_gene: TRBJ1-4; abundance: NA; CDR3aa: AVWGGKLF
v_gene: TRBV7-2; j_gene: TRBJ1-2; abundance: NA; CDR3aa: ASSLDDRAYGYT
v_gene: TRBV6-4; j_gene: TRBJ2-3; abundance: NA; CDR3aa: ASSVERGGADTQY
v_gene: TRBV5-5; j_gene: TRBJ1-1; abundance: few; CDR3aa: ASSGMQGLGTEAF
v_gene: TRBV7-7; j_gene: TRBJ2-2; abundance: NA; CDR3aa: ASSSYRGRSTGELF